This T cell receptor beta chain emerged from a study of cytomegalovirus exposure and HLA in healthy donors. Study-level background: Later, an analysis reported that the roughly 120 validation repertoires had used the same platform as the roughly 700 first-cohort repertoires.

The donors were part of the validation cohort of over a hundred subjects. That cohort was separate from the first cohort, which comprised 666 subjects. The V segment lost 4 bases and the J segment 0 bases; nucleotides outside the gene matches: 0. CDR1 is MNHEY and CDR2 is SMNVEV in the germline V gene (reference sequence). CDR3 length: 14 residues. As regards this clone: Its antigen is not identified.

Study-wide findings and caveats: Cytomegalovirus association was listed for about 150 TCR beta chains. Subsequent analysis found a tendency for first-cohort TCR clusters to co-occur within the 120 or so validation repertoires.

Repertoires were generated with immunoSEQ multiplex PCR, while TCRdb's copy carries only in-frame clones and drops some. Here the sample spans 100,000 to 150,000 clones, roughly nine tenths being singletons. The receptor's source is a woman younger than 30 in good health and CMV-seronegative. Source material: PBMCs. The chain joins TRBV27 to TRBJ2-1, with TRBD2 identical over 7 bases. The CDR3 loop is CASSSSGSYNEQFF. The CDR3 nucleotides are TGTGCCAGCAGTTCTAGCGGCTCCTACAATGAGCAGTTCTTC.